This T cell receptor beta chain was retrieved from a study of PD-1 and CTLA-4 blockade in melanoma. Some clones are missing from TCRdb's copy, which holds only in-frame ones; the method was immunoSEQ multiplex PCR. This sample has some 15,000 clones, with around 70% found just once. Germline V gene data show CDR1 as MNHEY and CDR2 as SVGAGI. The CDR3 runs 12 residues. V shed 0 bases and J shed 4 bases, with 3 bases lying between them. In this sample, this clone turned up a few times. This receptor was taken from a human donor with melanoma. The V gene is TRBV6-5, the J gene TRBJ2-5; D is unresolved. Material: CD8+ T cells from peripheral blood, obtained before anti-PD-1 treatment. The CDR3 protein is CASSYSRETQYF. The CDR3 bases are TGTGCCAGCAGTTACTCGCGAGAGACCCAGTACTTC.